These 15 T cell receptor beta chains were all obtained from the same sample, sequenced in a study of shared clonotypes between healthy human individuals. The table came from immunoSEQ multiplex PCR; TCRdb's copy has only in-frame clones and leaves some out. The data hold 600,000 to 700,000 clones, with around 73% observed a single time. What was sequenced was memory CD4+ T cells sorted from blood. Noted subset: CD45RA-negative fraction. These receptors originate from a woman aged 25 to 45 in good health.

The chain employs TRBV20-1 and TRBJ2-3; weak D call: TRBD2 (6 bases). This CDR3 has 11 residues. V was cut by 3 bases and J by 6 bases, with 7 bases left in between. Looked up from germline, CDR1 is DFQATT and CDR2 is SNEGSKA (reference sequence). CDR3 in DNA: TGCAGTGCTAGTCGGGGGGATACGCAGTATTTT. Its protein product is CSASRGDTQYF.

V gene TRBV29-1 combines with J gene TRBJ2-5, with D uncertain. Trimming cost V 3 bases and J 5 bases, with 16 bases left between them. The CDR3 is made up of 14 amino acids. Germline CDR1 is SQVTM and CDR2 is ANQGSEA. The CDR3 protein is CSVERTRNGETQYF. The DNA of the CDR3 is TGCAGCGTTGAGAGGACCAGGAACGGCGAGACCCAGTACTTC.

The V and J genes are TRBV5-1 and TRBJ2-1, with 8 bases identical to TRBD1. J gave up 14 bases and V 5 bases, and 18 bases lay outside the gene matches. The V gene's germline CDR1 is SGHRS and CDR2 YFSETQ. The CDR3 contains 15 residues. The CDR3 DNA follows: TGCGCCAGCAGAACCCCCGGGACAGGAAATATAATGGAGTTCTTC. Protein product: CASRTPGTGNIMEFF.

This clone was counted many times. J is TRBJ2-7 and V is TRBV5-1; the D call may be TRBD1 or TRBD2 (5 bases each). The CDR3 is 14 residues long. Germline assignment: CDR1 SGHRS and CDR2 YFSETQ. Trimming left V 4 bases short and J 9 bases short, with 20 bases between. CDR3: CASSPTGTEVVQYF. In DNA form, the CDR3 reads TGCGCCAGCAGCCCTACTGGGACCGAAGTTGTGCAGTACTTC. The whole variable domain, remainder taken from reference TRBV5-1 and TRBJ2-7, is KAGVTQTPRYLIKTRGQQVTLSCSPISGHRSVSWYQQTPGQGLQFLFEYFSETQRNKGNFPGRFSGRQFSNSRSEMNVSTLELGDSALYLCASSPTGTEVVQYFGPGTRLTVT.

The rearrangement uses TRBV29-1 and TRBJ2-5; 11 bases are shared with TRBD2. From germline, CDR1 is SQVTM and CDR2 ANQGSEA. The V gene end was trimmed by 6 bases and the J gene end by 3 bases; junction bases not matched to a gene: 6. This CDR3 region has 14 residues. CDR3 region: CSVEPGLAEETQYF. CDR3 nucleotide sequence: TGCAGCGTAGAACCGGGACTAGCGGAAGAGACCCAGTACTTC.

The chain employs TRBV6-6 and TRBJ1-4, with 8 nucleotides matching TRBD1. V gave up 5 bases and J gave up 0 bases; unmatched junction bases: 5. Germline-derived CDR1 and CDR2 are MNHNY and SVGAGI (reference sequence). The CDR3 contains 16 residues. CDR3 sequence reads: CASSRDRYPTNEKLFF. The CDR3 DNA follows: TGTGCCAGCAGTCGGGACAGGTACCCAACTAATGAAAAACTGTTTTTT.

The rearrangement joins TRBV25-1 to TRBJ2-2, with D maybe TRBD2 (6 bases). CDR1 MGHDK and CDR2 SYGVNS come from the germline V gene. V lost 7 bases, J lost 7 bases, and 13 bases lay in between. The CDR3 loop spans 13 amino acids. This chain's CDR3 is CASTALGGGELFF. CDR3 DNA: TGTGCCAGCACCGCTCTCGGGGGCGGGGAGCTGTTTTTT.

V is TRBV2 and J is TRBJ1-2; 7 nucleotides match TRBD1. This CDR3 has 13 amino acids. The V gene end was trimmed by 6 bases and the J gene end by 3 bases; junction bases not matched to a gene: 4. CDR1 is SNHLY, CDR2 FYNNEI, per germline. CDR3: CASRVGTDYGYTF. The CDR3 DNA sequence: TGTGCCAGCAGGGTAGGGACAGACTATGGCTACACCTTC.

The chain uses TRBV7-8 and TRBJ1-3; D possibly corresponds to TRBD1 (5 bases). The germline V gene has CDR1 SGHVS and CDR2 FQNEAQ. The CDR3 spans 13 residues. V was shortened by 1 base and J by 8 bases, with 9 bases between the two germline ends. CDR3 DNA: TGTGCCAGCAGCTTAGTTCCAGGGTACACCATATATTTT. Protein product: CASSLVPGYTIYF. The entire variable domain, with the rest obtained from reference TRBV7-8 and TRBJ1-3, is as follows: GAGVSQSPRYKVAKRGQDVALRCDPISGHVSLFWYQQALGQGPEFLTYFQNEAQLDKSGLPSDRFFAERPEGSVSTLKIQRTQQEDSAVYLCASSLVPGYTIYFGEGSWLTVV.

This rearrangement joins TRBV2 to TRBJ1-5, with 8 positions matching TRBD1. The V segment lost 4 bases and the J segment 4 bases; nucleotides outside the gene matches: 6. CDR1 and CDR2 (germline): SNHLY, FYNNEI. This CDR3 has 15 residues. CDR3 region: CASSGQGARNQPQHF. Here the CDR3 DNA reads TGTGCCAGCAGTGGGCAGGGGGCGCGTAATCAGCCCCAGCATTTT.

Note on this clone: The sample carries other DNA sequences with the same CDR3. The chain recombines TRBV7-2 with TRBJ1-2; 10 bases are a match to TRBD1. CDR3 length equals 15 residues. The germline CDR1 and CDR2 sequences are SGHTA and FQGNSA. The V and J ends lost 3 bases and 2 bases, in that order; junction bases with no gene match: 3. The CDR3 nucleotides are TGTGCCAGCAGCTTCCCGGGACAGGGGAACTATGGCTACACCTTC. Its protein product is CASSFPGQGNYGYTF.

The CDR3 DNA follows: TGTGCCAGCTCCTCGGGGGCCAATAATGAAAAACTGTTTTTT. This encodes CASSSGANNEKLFF. V gene TRBV18 combines with J gene TRBJ1-4; TRBD1 is a possible D gene (6 bases). The V end was cut by 6 bases, the J end by 4 bases, with 12 bases between. Germline CDR1 is KGHSH and CDR2 is LQKENI. The CDR3 is 14 residues long.

The sample holds many counts of this clone. This CDR3 is also generated by other DNA sequences in the sample. This chain uses TRBV19 with TRBJ2-1; 7 bases are a match to TRBD1. Trimming cost V 5 bases and J 9 bases; bases outside gene matches: 7. The CDR3 length is 13 residues. CDR1 and CDR2 (germline): LNHDA, SQIVND (reference sequence). The CDR3 reads CASSLQGVGEQFF. The CDR3 DNA follows: TGTGCCAGTAGTCTCCAGGGGGTGGGTGAGCAGTTCTTC.

The gene calls are TRBV9 and TRBJ1-3; 7 nucleotides match TRBD1. CDR1 is SGDLS, CDR2 YYNGEE, per germline. CDR3 length equals 16 residues. V lost 1 base and J lost 0; bases outside the gene matches: 4. DNA of the CDR3: TGTGCCAGCAGCGTAACAGGGGCCAACTCTGGAAACACCATATATTTT. Amino acids: CASSVTGANSGNTIYF.

The chain joins TRBV7-2 to TRBJ1-5, with D tentatively TRBD1 (6 bases). The CDR3 contains 16 residues. Trimming cost V 5 bases and J 2 bases, with 16 bases left between them. In germline, CDR1 is SGHTA, CDR2 FQGNSA. The CDR3 reads CASSMGRGAGNQPQHF. The DNA of the CDR3 is TGTGCCAGCAGCATGGGACGGGGGGCGGGCAATCAGCCCCAGCATTTT.